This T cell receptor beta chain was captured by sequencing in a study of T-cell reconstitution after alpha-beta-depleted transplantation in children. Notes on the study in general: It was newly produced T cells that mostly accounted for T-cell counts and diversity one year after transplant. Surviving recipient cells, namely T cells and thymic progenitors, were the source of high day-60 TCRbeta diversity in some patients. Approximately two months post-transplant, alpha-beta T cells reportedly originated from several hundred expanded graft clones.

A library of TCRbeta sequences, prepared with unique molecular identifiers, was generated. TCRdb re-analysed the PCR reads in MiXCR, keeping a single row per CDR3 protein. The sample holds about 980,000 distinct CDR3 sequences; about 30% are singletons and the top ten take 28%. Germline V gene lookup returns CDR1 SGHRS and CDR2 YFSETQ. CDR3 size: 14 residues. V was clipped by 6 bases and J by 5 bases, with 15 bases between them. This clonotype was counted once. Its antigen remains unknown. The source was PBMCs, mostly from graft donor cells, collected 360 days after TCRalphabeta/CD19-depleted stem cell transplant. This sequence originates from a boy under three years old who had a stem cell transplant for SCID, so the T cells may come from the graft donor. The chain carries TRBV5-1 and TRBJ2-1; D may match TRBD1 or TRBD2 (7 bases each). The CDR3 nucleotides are TGCGCCAGCACCCGACAGGGAGGGGACAATGAGCAGTTCTTC. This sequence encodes CASTRQGGDNEQFF.